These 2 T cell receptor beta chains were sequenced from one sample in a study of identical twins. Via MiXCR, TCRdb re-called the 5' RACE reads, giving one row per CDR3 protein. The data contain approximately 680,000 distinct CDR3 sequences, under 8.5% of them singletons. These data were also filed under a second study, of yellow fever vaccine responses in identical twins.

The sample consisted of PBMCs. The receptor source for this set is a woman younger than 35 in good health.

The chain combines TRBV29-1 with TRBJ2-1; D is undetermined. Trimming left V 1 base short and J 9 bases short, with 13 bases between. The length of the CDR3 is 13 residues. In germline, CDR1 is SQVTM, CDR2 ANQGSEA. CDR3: CSVEAAHPGEQFF. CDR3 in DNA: TGCAGCGTTGAAGCGGCTCACCCGGGTGAGCAGTTCTTC.

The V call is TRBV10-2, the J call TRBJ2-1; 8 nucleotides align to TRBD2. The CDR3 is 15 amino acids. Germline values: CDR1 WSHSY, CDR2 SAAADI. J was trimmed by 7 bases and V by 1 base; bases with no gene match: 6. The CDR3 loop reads CASSELSGGPNEQFF. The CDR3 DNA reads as TGCGCCAGCAGTGAGTTGTCGGGGGGGCCAAATGAGCAGTTCTTC.